A single sample gave rise to the 7 T cell receptor beta chains below, sequenced in a study of T cells in Graves' hyperthyroidism and ophthalmopathy (dated by TCRdb to 2018 to 2020). Libraries came from multiplex PCR. The sequencing machine was an Illumina HiSeq 2000. Amplification of TCR beta CDR3 regions was carried out from RNA transcripts. A first-round RT-PCR of the TCR CDR3 used the HTBI primer set with the Qiagen OneStep RT-PCR kit. Through fastp at Q25 and MiXCR, TCRdb rebuilt clones from the public reads, retaining in-frame beta chains. Every distinct CDR3 protein forms one entry, paired with its most common genes and DNA. The table for this sample lists 700,000 to 850,000 distinct CDR3 sequences; approximately 40% of them were counted only once. The ten largest clonotypes hold around 30% of the sample. The source material was blood. Source of these receptors: a woman between 35 and 50 years old with Graves' hyperthyroidism.

The rearrangement uses TRBV10-1 and TRBJ2-3, with TRBD2 matching 7 bases. With V trimmed by 4 bases and J by 8 bases, 6 bases remained unmatched. Per the germline V gene, CDR1 is WNHNN and CDR2 is SYGVQD (reference sequence). The CDR3 consists of 13 residues. Here the CDR3 reads CASSGTAGVTQYF. CDR3 in DNA: TGCGCCAGCAGTGGGACGGCGGGGGTTACGCAGTATTTT.

This clonotype was observed many times. The gene calls are TRBV9 and TRBJ2-5; D is undetermined. The CDR3 totals 13 residues. The germline V gene encodes CDR1 SGDLS and CDR2 YYNGEE. Trimming removed 4 bases from V and 10 bases from J, with 17 bases in between. CDR3 coding DNA: TGTGCCAGCAGCCCTACGACAAGAGAGGACCAGTACTTC. Its protein product is CASSPTTREDQYF.

This clonotype was seen only once. A much bigger clone sits one base away, suggesting this may be a read error. J is TRBJ1-1 and V is TRBV2; no reliable D call. Germline CDR1 reads SNHLY; CDR2 reads FYNNEI. V was trimmed by 5 bases and J by 6 bases, leaving 10 bases between them. There are 12 residues in the CDR3. In DNA form, the CDR3 reads TGTGCCAGCAGTTTATACCGGGCTGAAGCTTTCTTT. It encodes CASSLYRAEAFF.

This sequence joins TRBV19 and TRBJ1-2, with 9 bases that match TRBD1. Germline lookup yields CDR1 LNHDA and CDR2 SQIVND (reference sequence). The CDR3 has 13 amino acids. With V trimmed by 3 bases and J by 6 bases, 2 bases remained unmatched. CDR3 sequence reads: CASSIGDRDGYTF. The CDR3 coding sequence is TGTGCCAGTAGTATTGGGGACAGGGATGGCTACACCTTC.

This clonotype has at least ten counts. J is TRBJ1-2 and V is TRBV15; tentatively, D is TRBD1 (5 bases). Trimming shortened V by 3 bases and J by 6 bases, and 11 bases separated the two germline ends. Germline assignment: CDR1 LNHNV and CDR2 YYDKDF (reference sequence). There are 13 residues in the CDR3. This chain's CDR3 is CATSRGPGNGYTF. In DNA form, the CDR3 reads TGTGCCACCAGCAGGGGACCTGGGAATGGCTACACCTTC.

This clonotype was counted many times. This chain joins TRBV7-9 and TRBJ1-2; tentatively, D is TRBD1 (5 bases). This CDR3 has 12 residues. Germline V lookup: CDR1 SEHNR, CDR2 FQNEAQ (reference sequence). Trimming removed 2 bases from V and 8 bases from J, with 9 bases in between. CDR3 DNA: TGTGCCAGCAGCTTACAGGGAGACGGCTACACCTTC. Amino acids: CASSLQGDGYTF.

The chain couples TRBV7-8 to TRBJ1-3, with no clear D. The CDR3 runs to 14 residues. The V end was cut by 6 bases, the J end by 4 bases, with 13 bases between. Germline lookup yields CDR1 SGHVS and CDR2 FQNEAQ. The CDR3 loop is CASSYSNGGNTIYF. Here the CDR3 DNA reads TGTGCCAGCAGTTACTCGAACGGAGGAAACACCATATATTTT.